A single sample gave rise to the 30 T cell receptor beta chains below, sequenced in a study of T cell repertoires in cytomegalovirus infection (dated by TCRdb to between 2019 and 2020). The instrument given in TCRdb is Illumina HiSeq 1500. TCRdb ran its own pipeline on the public reads, namely fastp trimming at Q25 and MiXCR clone calling, and kept in-frame beta chains. Every CDR3 protein is listed once, alongside the most common genes and DNA of its rows. In all, the sample holds hundreds of thousands of distinct CDR3 sequences, and 6.5% of those were seen once. The ten largest clones capture 6.5% of the sample. The sequencing input was PBMCs. The receptors were gathered from a human donor in good health (CMV status not recorded). Some clones in this sample may be carry-over from other donors' samples.

This clonotype was detected ten times or more. This chain joins TRBV7-2 and TRBJ2-3, with 10 positions matching TRBD2. The J segment lost 3 bases and the V segment lost 8 bases, leaving 8 bases of the junction unmatched. The CDR3 has 15 amino acids. The germline V gene encodes CDR1 SGHTA and CDR2 FQGNSA. Here the CDR3 reads CASRKEAGGTDTQYF. CDR3 DNA sequence: TGTGCCAGCCGCAAGGAAGCGGGGGGGACAGATACGCAGTATTTT.

There are many counts of this clonotype. The chain joins TRBV12-3 or TRBV12-4 to TRBJ1-2; a possible D gene is TRBD1 (5 bases). This CDR3 spans 13 amino acids. V was clipped by 3 bases and J by 7 bases, with 12 bases between them. CDR3 nucleotides: TGTGCCAGCAGTTTCGGCAGGGCTGGTGGCTACACCTTC. It specifies CASSFGRAGGYTF.

The J gene is TRBJ1-1, the V gene TRBV28; D gene ambiguous. Trimming left V 3 bases short and J 3 bases short, with 8 bases between. CDR1 and CDR2 (germline): MDHEN, SYDVKM. CDR3 length: 13 residues. The CDR3 nucleotides read TGTGCCAGCAGTTTCCAGTCGTACACTGAAGCTTTCTTT. Translation: CASSFQSYTEAFF.

The rearrangement uses TRBV7-3 and TRBJ1-1; perhaps TRBD1 as D (5 bases). The CDR3 runs 13 residues. V was clipped by 2 bases and J by 6 bases, with 10 bases between them. Germline loops: CDR1 SGHTA, CDR2 FQGTGA. The CDR3, as DNA: TGTGCCAGCAGCTTAGGGGGAACCGCTGAAGCTTTCTTT. Translated: CASSLGGTAEAFF.

In this sample, this clonotype turned up many times. J is TRBJ1-1 and V is TRBV27; D may be TRBD1 (6 bases). Trimming took off 8 bases at V and 4 bases at J, with 11 bases between the two ends. This CDR3 contains 12 residues. Germline CDR1 reads MNHEY; CDR2 reads SMNVEV (reference sequence). The CDR3 sequence: CASVFRGTEAFF. The CDR3, as DNA: TGTGCCAGCGTCTTCAGGGGCACTGAAGCTTTCTTT.

This clonotype was seen ten or more times. This chain uses TRBV6-2 or TRBV6-3 with TRBJ2-1, with 8 positions matching TRBD2. Losses at the gene ends were 8 bases for V and 5 bases for J; bases not matched to a gene: 11. Germline lookup yields CDR1 MNHEY and CDR2 SVGEGT. The CDR3 is 15 residues long. The CDR3 DNA sequence: TGTGCCAGCGGTTCGGTGGAGCGGGGGAACAATGAGCAGTTCTTC. Its protein product is CASGSVERGNNEQFF.

The table lists this clonotype with many counts. This chain uses TRBV20-1 with TRBJ2-1; 8 bases line up with TRBD2. J lost 3 bases, V lost 0 bases, and 4 bases had no gene match. This CDR3 comprises 15 residues. The germline V gene has CDR1 DFQATT and CDR2 SNEGSKA (reference sequence). CDR3 nucleotide sequence: TGCAGTGCTAGAGAGGAGCGGGGGTTCTACAATGAGCAGTTCTTC. Amino acid sequence: CSAREERGFYNEQFF.

Ten or more counts support this clonotype. The genes are TRBV30 and TRBJ1-1; D is ambiguous. Germline values: CDR1 GTSNPN, CDR2 SVGIG (reference sequence). V was pared by 8 bases and J by 10 bases, with 17 bases between. The CDR3 has 11 amino acids. In DNA form, the CDR3 reads TGTGCCGCCGAGTATGATCTAGGAGCTTTCTTT. This codes for CAAEYDLGAFF.

At least ten counts were recorded for this clonotype. The rearrangement joins TRBV7-9 to TRBJ1-5; no firm D call. V lost 7 bases and J lost 7, with 11 bases in between. Germline CDR1 SEHNR, CDR2 FQNEAQ (reference sequence). This CDR3 has 12 residues. This CDR3 reads CASTNLQQPQHF. The CDR3 DNA sequence: TGTGCCAGCACCAATCTTCAGCAGCCCCAGCATTTT.

Ten or more counts support this clonotype. The CDR3 spells CASKGGPYTDTQYF. The CDR3 DNA reads as TGTGCCAGCAAGGGGGGCCCTTACACAGATACGCAGTATTTT. The chain combines TRBV6-2 or TRBV6-3 with TRBJ2-3, with D perhaps TRBD1 or TRBD2 (6 bases each). Germline CDR1 is MNHEY and CDR2 is SVGEGT. The CDR3 is 14 amino acids. Trimming shortened V by 7 bases and J by 2 bases, and 13 bases separated the two germline ends.

This clonotype came up a few times. The chain combines TRBV30 with TRBJ1-6; D gene ambiguous. Per the germline V gene, CDR1 is GTSNPN and CDR2 is SVGIG (reference sequence). Trimming shortened V by 3 bases and J by 8 bases, and 8 bases separated the two germline ends. This CDR3 spans 12 amino acids. The CDR3 protein is CAWSPPDSPLHF. The DNA of the CDR3 is TGTGCCTGGAGCCCCCCAGATTCACCCCTCCACTTT. Full variable domain (outside the CDR3, taken from reference TRBV30 and TRBJ1-6): SQTIHQWPATLVQPVGSPLSLECTVEGTSNPNLYWYRQAAGRGLQLLFYSVGIGQISSEVPQNLSASRPQDRQFILSSKKLLLSDSGFYLCAWSPPDSPLHFGNGTRLTVT.

This clonotype was detected a few times. The V and J genes are TRBV28 and TRBJ2-7; D possibly corresponds to TRBD2 (5 bases). This CDR3 spans 17 amino acids. Germline CDR1 is MDHEN and CDR2 is SYDVKM. Trimming removed 3 bases at V and 2 bases at J, with 20 bases between. The CDR3 sequence is CASSFRPTGIVTYEQYF. For the CDR3, the DNA is TGTGCCAGCAGTTTCCGGCCCACCGGGATTGTAACCTACGAGCAGTACTTC. The full variable domain, in which reference TRBV28 and TRBJ2-7 provide the parts outside the CDR3, is DVKVTQSSRYLVKRTGEKVFLECVQDMDHENMFWYRQDPGLGLRLIYFSYDVKMKEKGDIPEGYSVSREKKERFSLILESASTNQTSMYLCASSFRPTGIVTYEQYFGPGTRLTVT.

This clonotype was detected many times. The chain has TRBV7-2 and TRBJ1-5; possibly TRBD1 for D (5 bases). Germline-derived CDR1 and CDR2 are SGHTA and FQGNSA. V gave up 7 bases and J gave up 1 base, with 11 bases separating them. This CDR3 is built from 14 residues. CDR3 DNA: TGTGCCAGCACCGAGACAGTGAGCAATCAGCCCCAGCATTTT. Amino acids: CASTETVSNQPQHF.

This clonotype was detected many times. The chain carries TRBV7-2 and TRBJ2-3; no firm D call. Per the germline V gene, CDR1 is SGHTA and CDR2 is FQGNSA. The length of the CDR3 is 14 residues. Trimming removed 1 base at V and 0 bases at J, with 5 bases between. DNA for the CDR3: TGTGCCAGCAGCTTAGACAGAAGCACAGATACGCAGTATTTT. This sequence encodes CASSLDRSTDTQYF.

There are many counts of this clonotype. The chain uses TRBV12-3 or TRBV12-4 and TRBJ1-5; D call uncertain. The CDR3 contains 12 residues. V gave up 3 bases and J gave up 0 bases, with 0 bases separating them. The CDR3 DNA is TGTGCCAGCAGTTTTAGCAATCAGCCCCAGCATTTT. Its protein is CASSFSNQPQHF.

This clonotype was counted at least ten times. The chain joins TRBV25-1 to TRBJ1-5; 10 nucleotides match TRBD1. The CDR3 totals 14 residues. The V gene end was trimmed by 8 bases and the J gene end by 1 base; junction bases not matched to a gene: 2. Germline CDR1 and CDR2: MGHDK and SYGVNS. The CDR3 nucleotides read TGTGCCAGCGGACAGGGGGTAAGCAATCAGCCCCAGCATTTT. It encodes CASGQGVSNQPQHF.

With respect to this clonotype: A much larger clonotype is one base distant, so this may be a read error. The chain is built from TRBV6-6 and TRBJ1-6; no definite D call. There are 15 residues in the CDR3. Germline CDR1 and CDR2: MNHNY and SVGAGI (reference sequence). CDR3 residues: CASIGVSSYNLPLHF. As DNA, the CDR3 is TGTGCCAGTATTGGAGTCAGCTCCTATAATTTACCCCTCCACTTT.

This clonotype was detected ten times or more. V usage is TRBV6-2 or TRBV6-3 and J usage is TRBJ2-5, with 8 bases aligning to TRBD1. Germline CDR1 MNHEY, CDR2 SVGEGT. V trimming: 9 bases; J trimming: 5 bases; junction bases outside the gene matches: 5. CDR3 size: 12 residues. CDR3 sequence reads: CASGRQGETQYF. CDR3 DNA: TGTGCCAGTGGGAGACAGGGGGAGACCCAGTACTTC.

The table lists this clonotype with many counts. The CDR3 sequence is CASTYRETQYF. The CDR3, as DNA: TGTGCCAGCACCTACCGGGAGACCCAGTACTTC. The chain is built from TRBV6-6 and TRBJ2-5; no definite D call. Trimming stripped 7 bases from V and 5 bases from J, with 8 bases between. The CDR3 covers 11 residues. CDR1 MNHNY and CDR2 SVGAGI come from the germline V gene (reference sequence).

This clonotype has just a few counts. The chain employs TRBV6-2 or TRBV6-3 and TRBJ2-5, with 8 bases lining up with TRBD1. V shed 2 bases and J 4 bases; nucleotides not matched to a gene: 0. The CDR3 runs to 13 residues. Germline V gene lookup returns CDR1 MNHEY and CDR2 SVGEGT. Written as DNA, the CDR3 is TGTGCCAGCAGTTACGGACAGGGAGAGACCCAGTACTTC. Translated, it gives CASSYGQGETQYF.

This clonotype has a count of ten or more. The CDR3 here is CSAGQGWGMNTEAFF. The CDR3 DNA is TGCAGCGCAGGACAGGGTTGGGGGATGAACACTGAAGCTTTCTTT. This sequence joins TRBV29-1 and TRBJ1-1, with 8 positions matching TRBD1. J was trimmed by 0 bases and V by 7 bases; bases with no gene match: 10. Per the germline V gene, CDR1 is SQVTM and CDR2 is ANQGSEA. The CDR3 consists of 15 residues.

This clonotype occurred many times. The chain carries TRBV29-1 and TRBJ1-2, with D maybe TRBD1 (5 bases). The CDR3 runs to 11 residues. The germline V and J ends were trimmed by 3 bases and 4 bases, with 6 bases remaining between them. CDR1 is SQVTM, CDR2 ANQGSEA, per germline. The CDR3, as DNA: TGCAGCGTTGAGGGACGCTATGGCTACACCTTC. Encoded protein: CSVEGRYGYTF.

This clonotype has a count of ten or more. The chain has TRBV6-2 or TRBV6-3 and TRBJ1-1, with a possible D match to TRBD1 (6 bases). CDR3 length equals 16 residues. Germline V gives CDR1 MNHEY, CDR2 SVGEGT. V lost 2 bases and J 2 bases, leaving 15 bases between the germline ends. CDR3 DNA sequence: TGTGCCAGCAGTTACCCGAGGGACACCTTAAACACTGAAGCTTTCTTT. Translating gives CASSYPRDTLNTEAFF.

The sample holds many counts of this clonotype. The CDR3 coding sequence is TGTGCCAGCAGCCTCTCCTCTCCGTCGGCCTACAATGAGCAGTTCTTC. Protein product: CASSLSSPSAYNEQFF. The chain employs TRBV6-1 and TRBJ2-1; D is unresolved. Germline values: CDR1 MNHNS, CDR2 SASEGT. This CDR3 is 16 amino acids long. Deletions cut 6 bases from V and 2 bases from J, with 17 bases between.

This clonotype was counted at least ten times. The chain carries TRBV5-4 and TRBJ2-3; D assignment may be TRBD1 or TRBD2 (6 bases each). Germline V lookup: CDR1 SGHNT, CDR2 YYREEE (reference sequence). The CDR3 has 16 amino acids. V lost 0 bases, J lost 1 base, and 12 bases lay in between. CDR3 bases: TGTGCCAGCAGCTTGGATTGGGGGGCCCGCACAGATACGCAGTATTTT. It codes for CASSLDWGARTDTQYF.

Ten or more counts support this clonotype. The chain uses TRBV11-1 and TRBJ2-2, with 9 bases lining up with TRBD1. The CDR3 consists of 17 residues. Germline V gene data show CDR1 as SGHAT and CDR2 as FQDESV (reference sequence). J was trimmed by 5 bases and V by 5 bases; bases with no gene match: 12. CDR3 protein: CASSPKDRGIATGELFF. CDR3 sequence (DNA): TGTGCCAGCAGCCCTAAAGACAGGGGGATTGCTACCGGGGAGCTGTTTTTT.

This clonotype was found many times. The chain couples TRBV20-1 to TRBJ2-7; D could derive from TRBD1 or TRBD2 (5 bases each). The ends were cut back, 4 bases at V and 1 base at J, with 11 bases in the middle. CDR3 length: 13 residues. Germline V gives CDR1 DFQATT, CDR2 SNEGSKA (reference sequence). CDR3 region: CSAMGDSSYEQYF. For the CDR3, the DNA is TGCAGTGCTATGGGAGACAGTTCCTACGAGCAGTACTTC.

This clonotype was recorded at least ten times. V and J are TRBV4-3 and TRBJ2-1, with 10 bases identical to TRBD2. Per germline, CDR1 LGHNA and CDR2 YSLEER. This CDR3 has 16 amino acids. Losses at the gene ends were 0 bases for V and 6 bases for J; bases not matched to a gene: 5. CDR3 coding DNA: TGCGCCAGCAGCCAAGATGTACAGCGGGGGGGCAATGAGCAGTTCTTC. Residues: CASSQDVQRGGNEQFF.

At least ten counts were recorded for this clonotype. V gene TRBV7-9 combines with J gene TRBJ2-1; possibly TRBD1 for D (6 bases). V lost 5 bases and J 10 bases, leaving 30 bases between the germline ends. CDR1 and CDR2 from the germline V gene are SEHNR and FQNEAQ (reference sequence). This CDR3 region has 18 residues. DNA for the CDR3: TGTGCCAGCAGCCACGAGGGACCGGACAGCCAAGGCCTCAGGGAGCAGTTCTTC. Residues: CASSHEGPDSQGLREQFF.

The sample holds many counts of this clonotype. This chain joins TRBV7-9 and TRBJ1-5; the match to TRBD1 covers 8 bases. The CDR3 is 18 amino acids. Per the germline V gene, CDR1 is SEHNR and CDR2 is FQNEAQ (reference sequence). V lost 5 bases to trimming and J lost 3 bases; unmatched junction nucleotides: 15. The DNA of the CDR3 is TGTGCCAGCAGCAAAGTTAAGGGCAGGGGGCCCTCCAATCAGCCCCAGCATTTT. The encoded protein is CASSKVKGRGPSNQPQHF.